The sequence of this TCR beta chain was determined in a study of cytomegalovirus exposure and HLA in healthy donors. Study-level findings and limits: Among CMV-associated TCR beta chains, most appeared HLA-restricted in a later analysis. From TCR beta sequences, most subjects' HLA-A and HLA-B alleles were reportedly predicted accurately.

A word on this clone: The antigen is unknown.

With 2 bases removed from V and 4 bases from J, the gap between germline ends came to 17 bases. Germline assignment: CDR1 LNHNV and CDR2 YYDKDF (reference sequence). This CDR3 has 16 amino acids. With 60 Vbeta and 13 Jbeta primers, the PCR was carried out. Assay: immunoSEQ multiplex PCR; the TCRdb copy retains only in-frame clones and omits some. There are fewer than 200,000 clones in the sample; approximately 80% occur only once, and 1.7% lies in the top ten. The chain uses TRBV15 and TRBJ1-2; D is unclear. The source is a woman aged 18 to 35 in good health and CMV-seronegative. The sample taken for sequencing was PBMCs. CDR3 in amino acids: CATSRYNRVKGYGYTF. CDR3 DNA: TGTGCCACCAGCAGATACAACCGGGTCAAAGGCTATGGCTACACCTTC.